The rows below give T cell receptor beta chains drawn from one sample of a study of response to subunit inactivated influenza vaccine. TCRdb passed the RT-PCR reads through MiXCR, listing each CDR3 protein once. The data show approximately 520,000 distinct CDR3 sequences, 16% seen once. Source: CD4+ T cells sorted from PBMCs, taken roughly 24 months after vaccination. These TCRs come from a man between 50 and 69 years old who received an inactivated influenza vaccine. Each CDR3 is given with its conserved first and last residue. Clone size is not always given. Where it is, it says once, few, many or a class for expanded clones.

v_gene: TRBV28
abundance: few
CDR3aa: CASPPAGQDTGELFF

v_gene: TRBV28
abundance: .
CDR3aa: CASYRRDTGELFF

v_gene: TRBV7-9
abundance: .
CDR3aa: CASSQRTGVDGYTF

v_gene: TRBV5-1
abundance: .
CDR3aa: CASSLTFGRGRTEAFF

v_gene: TRBV6-1
abundance: .
CDR3aa: CASSTPGRRTEAFF

v_gene: TRBV12-3/TRBV12-4
abundance: .
CDR3aa: CASSLGQRHEKLFF

v_gene: TRBV20-1
abundance: .
CDR3aa: CSAPTGTGGNTGELFF

v_gene: TRBV10-3
abundance: few
CDR3aa: CAITPGTGYTF

v_gene: TRBV5-5
abundance: .
CDR3aa: CASSFVSGQNYGYTF

v_gene: TRBV6-1
abundance: .
CDR3aa: CASRRAVDGYTF

v_gene: TRBV18
abundance: .
CDR3aa: CASSTKTVAPGNTIYF

v_gene: TRBV20-1
abundance: .
CDR3aa: CSASNHRLKGTDTQYF

v_gene: TRBV20-1
abundance: once
CDR3aa: CCARDAGAPTTYNEQFF

v_gene: TRBV5-1
abundance: .
CDR3aa: CASSFPPGGSYEQYF

v_gene: TRBV10-3
abundance: many
CDR3aa: CAISAAPSSSYNSPLHF

v_gene: TRBV20-1
abundance: .
CDR3aa: CSGRPGTGGVGYEQYF

v_gene: TRBV3-1
abundance: .
CDR3aa: CASSGTGGETQYF